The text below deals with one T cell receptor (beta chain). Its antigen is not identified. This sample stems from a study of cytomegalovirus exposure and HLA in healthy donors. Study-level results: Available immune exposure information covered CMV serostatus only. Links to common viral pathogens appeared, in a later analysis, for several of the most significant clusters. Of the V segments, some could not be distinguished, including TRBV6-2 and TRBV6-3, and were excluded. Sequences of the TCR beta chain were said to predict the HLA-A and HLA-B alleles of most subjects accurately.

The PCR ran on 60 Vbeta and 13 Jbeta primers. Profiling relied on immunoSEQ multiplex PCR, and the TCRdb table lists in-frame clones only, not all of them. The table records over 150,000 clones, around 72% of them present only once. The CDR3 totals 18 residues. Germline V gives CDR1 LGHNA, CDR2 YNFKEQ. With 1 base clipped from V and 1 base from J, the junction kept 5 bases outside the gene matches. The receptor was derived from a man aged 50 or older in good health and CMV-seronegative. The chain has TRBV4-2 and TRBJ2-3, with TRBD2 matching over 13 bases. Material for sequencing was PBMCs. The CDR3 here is CASSQAPGTSGGTDTQYF. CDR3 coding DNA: TGTGCCAGCAGCCAAGCCCCCGGGACTAGCGGGGGCACAGATACGCAGTATTTT.